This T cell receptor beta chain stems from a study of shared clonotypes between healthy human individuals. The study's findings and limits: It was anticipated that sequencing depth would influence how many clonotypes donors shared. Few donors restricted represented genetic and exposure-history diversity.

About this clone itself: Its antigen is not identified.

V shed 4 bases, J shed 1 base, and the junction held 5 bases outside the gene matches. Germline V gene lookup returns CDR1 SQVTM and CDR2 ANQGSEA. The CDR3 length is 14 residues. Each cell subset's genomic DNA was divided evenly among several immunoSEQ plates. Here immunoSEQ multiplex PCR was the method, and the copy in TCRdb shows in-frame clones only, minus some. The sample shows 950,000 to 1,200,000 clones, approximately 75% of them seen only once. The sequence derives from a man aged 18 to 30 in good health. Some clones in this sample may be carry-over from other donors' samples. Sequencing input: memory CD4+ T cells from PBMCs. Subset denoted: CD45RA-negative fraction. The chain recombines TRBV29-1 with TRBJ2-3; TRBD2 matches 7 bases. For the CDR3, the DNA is TGCAGCGTTGCGTCCCTAGCGGGCACAGATACGCAGTATTTT. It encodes CSVASLAGTDTQYF.